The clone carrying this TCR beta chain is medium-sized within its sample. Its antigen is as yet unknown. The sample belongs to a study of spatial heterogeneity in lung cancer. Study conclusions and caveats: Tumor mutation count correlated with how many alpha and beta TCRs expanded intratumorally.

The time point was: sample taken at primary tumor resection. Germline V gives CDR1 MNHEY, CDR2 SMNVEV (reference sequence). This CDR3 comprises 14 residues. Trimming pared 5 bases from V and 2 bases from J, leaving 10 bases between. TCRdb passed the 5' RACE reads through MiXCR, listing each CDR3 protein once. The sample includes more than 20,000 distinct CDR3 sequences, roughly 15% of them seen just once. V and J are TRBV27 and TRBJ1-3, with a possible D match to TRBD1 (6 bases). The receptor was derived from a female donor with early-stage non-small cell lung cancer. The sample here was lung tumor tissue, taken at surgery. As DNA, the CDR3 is TGTGCCAGCAGTCCACAGGGTCCTGGAAACACCATATATTTT. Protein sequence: CASSPQGPGNTIYF.